This T cell receptor beta chain was captured in a study of blood T cell repertoires in COVID-19. In the study overall: The United States, Italy and Spain supplied acute and convalescent COVID-19 samples. Sample material is recorded as cDNA or gDNA derived from T cells, B-cell-depleted T cells, or PBMCs.

Germline V CDR1 and CDR2: KGHSH, LQKENI. The CDR3 covers 15 residues. Between the trimmed V and J ends, which lost 0 bases and 3 bases, there was a span of 10 bases. Per the original data handling: Counts of nucleated cells, estimated from reference gene primer amplification, were obtained. Here immunoSEQ multiplex PCR was the method, and the copy in TCRdb shows in-frame clones only, minus some. Clone size and V and J calls were adopted from that table, with D and trimming inferred from the DNA. The repertoire holds around 200,000 clones, with around 79% as singletons. This chain links TRBV18 with TRBJ2-3; D not certain. This sequence originates from a man aged 50-59 years who had recovered from COVID-19. The sequenced sample was peripheral blood. The CDR3 DNA reads as TGTGCCAGCTCACCACCGAGGCCCTATACAGATACGCAGTATTTT. Translating it yields CASSPPRPYTDTQYF.